Each of the 26 T cell receptor beta chains below was sequenced from the same sample in a study of cytomegalovirus exposure and HLA in healthy donors. The PCR ran on 60 Vbeta and 13 Jbeta primers. TCRdb's table, derived via immunoSEQ multiplex PCR, lists solely in-frame clones and lacks some. The sample shows tens of thousands of clones, about 63% of them seen only once. Material: PBMCs. All receptors come from a woman aged 25 to 45 in good health and CMV-seronegative.

This sequence joins TRBV2 and TRBJ2-2; D is possibly TRBD2 (5 bases). Trimming shortened V by 3 bases and J by 5 bases, and 13 bases separated the two germline ends. The CDR3 has 15 residues. Per germline, CDR1 SNHLY and CDR2 FYNNEI. For the CDR3, the DNA is TGTGCCAGCAGTGAGCGGGTTTACAATACCGGGGAGCTGTTTTTT. It encodes CASSERVYNTGELFF.

This sequence joins TRBV7-9 and TRBJ1-2, with D maybe TRBD1 (6 bases). V was cut by 0 bases and J by 8 bases, with 16 bases left in between. The length of the CDR3 is 15 residues. The germline CDR1 and CDR2 sequences are SEHNR and FQNEAQ (reference sequence). The CDR3 region is CASSLAGGTSSGYTF. CDR3 in DNA: TGTGCCAGCAGCTTAGCGGGTGGGACATCAAGCGGCTACACCTTC.

The chain employs TRBV4-1 and TRBJ2-7, with 7 bases identical to TRBD1. CDR3 length equals 16 residues. Losses at the gene ends were 5 bases for V and 2 bases for J; bases not matched to a gene: 12. Germline V gene lookup returns CDR1 MGHRA and CDR2 YSYEKL. The CDR3 region has the DNA TGCGCCAGCAGCTACGGCCCACAGGGGATGACCTACGAGCAGTACTTC. This translates into CASSYGPQGMTYEQYF.

V is TRBV19 and J is TRBJ2-3; weak D call: TRBD1 (6 bases). The germline CDR1 and CDR2 sequences are LNHDA and SQIVND (reference sequence). CDR3 size: 14 residues. V was pared by 4 bases and J by 3 bases, with 11 bases between. The CDR3 region is CASSNQGMTDTQYF. The CDR3 coding sequence is TGTGCCAGTAGTAATCAGGGGATGACAGATACGCAGTATTTT.

The CDR3 sequence is CASSESPQGNQPQHF. The CDR3 nucleotides read TGCGCCAGCAGTGAGTCTCCGCAGGGAAATCAGCCCCAGCATTTT. The V and J genes are TRBV10-1 and TRBJ1-5; possible D gene TRBD1, 5 bases. V shed 0 bases and J shed 4 bases, with 10 bases lying between them. The CDR3 is 15 amino acids. The germline V gene encodes CDR1 WNHNN and CDR2 SYGVQD (reference sequence).

This clone has just one count. The chain combines TRBV4-1 with TRBJ2-1, with TRBD1 as a possible D gene (6 bases). CDR3 length: 18 residues. Germline CDR1 is MGHRA and CDR2 is YSYEKL. V was trimmed by 0 bases and J by 5 bases, leaving 20 bases between them. CDR3 amino acids: CASSQEGQGGRSHNEQFF. CDR3 bases: TGCGCCAGCAGCCAAGAGGGACAAGGGGGTCGGAGCCACAATGAGCAGTTCTTC.

The genes are TRBV4-1 and TRBJ2-2, with D maybe TRBD2 (7 bases). The germline V and J ends were trimmed by 3 bases and 6 bases, with 20 bases remaining between them. This CDR3 region has 17 residues. Germline assignment: CDR1 MGHRA and CDR2 YSYEKL. The CDR3 reads CASSQREGGGKSGELFF. The CDR3 nucleotides read TGCGCCAGCAGCCAGAGAGAGGGGGGGGGCAAGTCCGGGGAGCTGTTTTTT.

V is TRBV28 and J is TRBJ2-7; 9 bases line up with TRBD2. CDR1 and CDR2 from the germline V gene are MDHEN and SYDVKM. The CDR3 runs 16 residues. V trimming: 5 bases; J trimming: 5 bases; junction bases outside the gene matches: 13. The CDR3, as DNA: TGTGCCAGCAGTCCGGGAGGTAGCGGGGGAGTCCACGAGCAGTACTTC. Its translation is CASSPGGSGGVHEQYF.

This sequence joins TRBV10-2 and TRBJ1-1; no clear D gene. The CDR3 extends over 14 amino acids. CDR1 is WSHSY and CDR2 is SAAADI in the germline V gene. V was clipped by 2 bases and J by 4 bases, with 11 bases between them. CDR3 nucleotides: TGCGCCAGCAGTGAGGGAGGGCACTTCACTGAAGCTTTCTTT. Translated, it gives CASSEGGHFTEAFF.

The rearrangement links TRBV19 to TRBJ1-6, with 10 bases aligning to TRBD1. This CDR3 spans 16 amino acids. The junction had 6 bases not matched to a gene; V was cut back by 5 bases and J by 5 bases. The V gene's germline CDR1 is LNHDA and CDR2 SQIVND (reference sequence). CDR3 in amino acids: CASSLGQGSNNSPLHF. The CDR3 bases are TGTGCCAGTAGTTTGGGACAGGGGTCCAATAATTCACCCCTCCACTTT.

In nucleotides, the CDR3 is TGTGCCAGCAGCTTAGCCAGCGGACTCTCCTACGAGCAGTACTTC. This sequence encodes CASSLASGLSYEQYF. The chain carries TRBV11-3 and TRBJ2-7; weak D call: TRBD2 (5 bases). Per the germline V gene, CDR1 is SGHNT and CDR2 is YENEEA. The CDR3 extends over 15 amino acids. V lost 1 base, J lost 0 bases, and 10 bases lay in between. The full variable domain, rest sourced from reference TRBV11-3 and TRBJ2-7, is EAGVVQSPRYKIIEKKQPVAFWCNPISGHNTLYWYLQNLGQGPELLIRYENEEAVDDSQLPKDRFSAERLKGVDSTLKIQPAELGDSAVYLCASSLASGLSYEQYFGPGTRLTVT.

V gene TRBV9 combines with J gene TRBJ2-1; tentatively, D is TRBD1 (6 bases). Trimming removed 0 bases from V and 3 bases from J, with 10 bases in between. Looked up from germline, CDR1 is SGDLS and CDR2 is YYNGEE. CDR3 length equals 15 residues. The CDR3, as DNA: TGTGCCAGCAGCGTAGAGGGGGAACGCTACAATGAGCAGTTCTTC. The encoded protein is CASSVEGERYNEQFF.

The V call is TRBV19, the J call TRBJ1-2; 7 nucleotides line up with TRBD1. V lost 6 bases and J lost 4; bases outside the gene matches: 5. Germline assignment: CDR1 LNHDA and CDR2 SQIVND (reference sequence). The CDR3 runs to 13 residues. The CDR3: CASSLQGRYGYTF. CDR3 coding DNA: TGTGCCAGTAGCCTACAGGGGCGCTATGGCTACACCTTC.

This clone has more than one count but fewer than ten. This chain links TRBV5-1 with TRBJ1-6; D may be TRBD1 (6 bases). Trimming left V 0 bases short and J 10 bases short, with 11 bases between. CDR1 is SGHRS and CDR2 is YFSETQ in the germline V gene. This CDR3 is built from 14 residues. CDR3 in DNA: TGCGCCAGCAGCTTGGAGACAGGACAATCACCCCTCCACTTT. Translating it yields CASSLETGQSPLHF. The full variable domain, in which reference TRBV5-1 and TRBJ1-6 provide the parts outside the CDR3, is KAGVTQTPRYLIKTRGQQVTLSCSPISGHRSVSWYQQTPGQGLQFLFEYFSETQRNKGNFPGRFSGRQFSNSRSEMNVSTLELGDSALYLCASSLETGQSPLHFGNGTRLTVT.

The sample holds a few counts of this clone. The chain links TRBV19 to TRBJ1-2; 9 bases match TRBD1. The CDR3 spans 15 residues. Germline CDR1 and CDR2: LNHDA and SQIVND (reference sequence). The V segment lost 5 bases and the J segment 4 bases; nucleotides outside the gene matches: 8. CDR3 sequence: CASSVDRGFTYGYTF. Here the CDR3 DNA reads TGTGCCAGTAGTGTCGACAGGGGGTTTACCTATGGCTACACCTTC. Full variable domain (rest looked up from reference TRBV19 and TRBJ1-2): DGGITQSPKYLFRKEGQNVTLSCEQNLNHDAMYWYRQDPGQGLRLIYYSQIVNDFQKGDIAEGYSVSREKKESFPLTVTSAQKNPTAFYLCASSVDRGFTYGYTFGSGTRLTVV.

The rearrangement links TRBV11-2 to TRBJ2-2; 7 positions agree with TRBD2. Per germline, CDR1 SGHAT and CDR2 FQNNGV. V gave up 5 bases and J gave up 2 bases; unmatched junction bases: 5. This CDR3 contains 15 residues. Here the CDR3 reads CASSGLGENTGELFF. CDR3 DNA: TGTGCCAGCAGCGGACTAGGGGAAAACACCGGGGAGCTGTTTTTT.

The chain has TRBV11-2 and TRBJ1-2; TRBD1 agrees at 8 bases. CDR1 is SGHAT, CDR2 FQNNGV, per germline. With V trimmed by 5 bases and J by 4 bases, 15 bases remained unmatched. The CDR3 is 17 amino acids. CDR3 coding DNA: TGTGCCAGCAGCCCAGGGGGCTCCGAAGGCCTTTTCTATGGCTACACCTTC. Translated, it gives CASSPGGSEGLFYGYTF.

V usage is TRBV7-9 and J usage is TRBJ2-1; D perhaps matches TRBD1 (6 bases). The CDR3 runs 13 residues. V lost 2 bases, J lost 6 bases, and 8 bases lay in between. Germline V gene lookup returns CDR1 SEHNR and CDR2 FQNEAQ (reference sequence). CDR3 DNA sequence: TGTGCCAGCAGCTTATACAGGGTCAATGAGCAGTTCTTC. It is translated as CASSLYRVNEQFF.

J is TRBJ1-1 and V is TRBV5-1; a weak D match, TRBD1 (5 bases). This CDR3 has 15 residues. The germline gives CDR1 SGHRS, CDR2 YFSETQ. Trimming shortened V by 2 bases and J by 4 bases, and 15 bases separated the two germline ends. CDR3 protein: CASSFGREGSTEAFF. In DNA, the CDR3 is TGCGCCAGCAGCTTTGGCAGGGAGGGGAGCACTGAAGCTTTCTTT.

The chain is built from TRBV9 and TRBJ2-2, with D perhaps TRBD2 (5 bases). The CDR3 loop spans 14 amino acids. Germline V CDR1 and CDR2: SGDLS, YYNGEE. Trimming left V 8 bases short and J 4 bases short, with 15 bases between. The CDR3 region is CASQGVASTGELFF. As DNA, the CDR3 is TGTGCCAGTCAAGGAGTAGCGTCCACCGGGGAGCTGTTTTTT.

The rearrangement joins TRBV5-1 to TRBJ1-1; no definite D call. Germline lookup yields CDR1 SGHRS and CDR2 YFSETQ. V was cut by 2 bases and J by 0 bases, with 14 bases left in between. This CDR3 is built from 16 residues. The CDR3 sequence is CASSFRGPSLNTEAFF. CDR3 nucleotides: TGCGCCAGCAGCTTCCGGGGTCCCAGTCTGAACACTGAAGCTTTCTTT.

The chain joins TRBV5-1 to TRBJ1-3, with D maybe TRBD1 (5 bases). CDR1 and CDR2 from the germline V gene are SGHRS and YFSETQ. Trimming stripped 5 bases from V and 1 base from J, with 10 bases between. The CDR3 has 14 amino acids. In DNA form, the CDR3 reads TGCGCCAGCAGTTCGGGGACTTCTGGAAACACCATATATTTT. It encodes CASSSGTSGNTIYF.

This clone has more than one count but fewer than ten. The chain joins TRBV7-3 to TRBJ2-7, with TRBD2 matching 7 bases. Looked up from germline, CDR1 is SGHTA and CDR2 is FQGTGA. The V and J ends lost 3 bases and 2 bases, in that order; junction bases with no gene match: 4. The CDR3 sequence is 14 residues long. The CDR3 DNA follows: TGTGCCAGCAGCTTTCGGGGGGACGCCTACGAGCAGTACTTC. It encodes CASSFRGDAYEQYF.

In this sample, this clone turned up a few times. The chain is built from TRBV7-9 and TRBJ2-7, with D possibly matching TRBD1 (5 bases). The CDR3 sequence is 14 residues long. The V end was cut by 5 bases, the J end by 4 bases, with 15 bases between. Germline CDR1 is SEHNR and CDR2 is FQNEAQ (reference sequence). DNA for the CDR3: TGTGCCAGCAGCCCCTCGGCAGGGCGTTACGAGCAGTACTTC. It yields the protein CASSPSAGRYEQYF. Looking up the rest from reference TRBV7-9 and TRBJ2-7 gives the full variable domain: DTGVSQNPRHKITKRGQNVTFRCDPISEHNRLYWYRQTLGQGPEFLTYFQNEAQLEKSRLLSDRFSAERPKGSFSTLEIQRTEQGDSAMYLCASSPSAGRYEQYFGPGTRLTVT.

V is TRBV27 and J is TRBJ2-1; possibly TRBD2 for D (5 bases). Per the germline V gene, CDR1 is MNHEY and CDR2 is SMNVEV (reference sequence). The CDR3 totals 13 residues. V lost 3 bases to trimming and J lost 8 bases, with 11 bases between them. This CDR3 reads CASSFLEGYEQFF. DNA for the CDR3: TGTGCCAGCAGTTTTCTCGAGGGCTATGAGCAGTTCTTC.

This clone was counted only a few times. The gene calls are TRBV19 and TRBJ1-5; D unclear. V dropped 6 bases and J dropped 0 bases, with 12 bases sitting between them. CDR1 LNHDA and CDR2 SQIVND come from the germline V gene (reference sequence). CDR3 length: 15 residues. CDR3 sequence (DNA): TGTGCCAGTAGAACCCCTGCGGATAGCAATCAGCCCCAGCATTTT. This translates into CASRTPADSNQPQHF.